The rows below give T cell receptor beta chains drawn from one sample of a study of T cell responses to AZD1222 COVID-19 vaccine. Profiled with immunoSEQ multiplex PCR; TCRdb holds only in-frame clones, not every one. The sample contains roughly 180,000 clones, approximately 91% of which appear only once. This sample comprised peripheral blood, obtained 28 days after the second AZD1222 dose. These receptors originate from an adult who received the AZD1222 COVID-19 vaccine. Each CDR3 is given with its conserved first and last residue. A D gene is named only where the DNA matches it firmly. A row's size may be missing; if present it is once, few, many or a size class.

size	J	D	V	DNA	CDR3
NA	TRBJ1-5	NA	TRBV19	TGTGCCAGTGGCCGGGGGGGTCAGCCCCAGCATTTT	CASGRGGQPQHF
NA	TRBJ2-7	TRBD1	TRBV5-4	TGTGCCAGCAGCGGCGGAGGACAGGCTACTAACGAGCAGTACTTC	CASSGGGQATNEQYF
NA	TRBJ1-2	NA	TRBV5-8	TGTGCCAGCATCCAACCAGGGATAAGGGACTATGGCTACACCTTC	CASIQPGIRDYGYTF
NA	TRBJ1-3	TRBD1	TRBV28	TGTGCCAGCAGCCTGTCCGGGACAGGGTACGTCGCCATATATTTT	CASSLSGTGYVAIYF
NA	TRBJ1-5	NA	TRBV19	TGTGCCAGTAGCGTTTCCCATACAGGGTCGGGTCAGCCCCAGCATTTT	CASSVSHTGSGQPQHF
NA	TRBJ1-1	NA	TRBV7-2	TGTGCCAGCACCCGGGAGATGAACACTGAAGCTTTCTTT	CASTREMNTEAFF
NA	TRBJ1-4	NA	TRBV4-2	TGTGCCAGCAGCCGCGCGGGGCAGGAGACTAATGAAAAACTGTTTTTT	CASSRAGQETNEKLFF
NA	TRBJ1-1	NA	TRBV5-6	TGTGCCAGCAGCTTTTACAGGGTGAACACTGAAGCTTTCTTT	CASSFYRVNTEAFF
NA	TRBJ1-6	NA	TRBV19	TGTGCCAGTAGCCTTACGGGGGGGGGTTCACCCCTCCACTTT	CASSLTGGGSPLHF
once	TRBJ2-7	NA	TRBV7-2	TGTGCCAGCAGCGCACTCTCTCTCTCCGAGCAGTACTTC	CASSALSLSEQYF
NA	TRBJ2-7	NA	TRBV3-1/TRBV3-2	TGTGCCAGCAGCCAAGGGGGGCTAGTGGGGAACTACGAGCAGTACTTC	CASSQGGLVGNYEQYF
NA	TRBJ2-5	NA	TRBV5-6	TGTGCCAGCAGCTTGTCAGGTCAGACCCAGTACTTC	CASSLSGQTQYF
once	TRBJ2-7	NA	TRBV6-5	TGTGCCAGCAGGGACACAGGGCTTAGCTCCTACGAGCAGTACTTC	CASRDTGLSSYEQYF
NA	TRBJ2-5	TRBD1	TRBV18	TGTGCCAGCTCACCAACAGACAGGGCCCGACAAGAGACCCAGTACTTC	CASSPTDRARQETQYF
NA	TRBJ1-4	NA	TRBV10-3	TGTGCCATCAGTGAGTCGTGGGGTAAAACTAATGAAAAACTGTTTTTT	CAISESWGKTNEKLFF
NA	TRBJ2-5	TRBD1	TRBV19	TGTGCCAGTAGCACAGGGGCCGAGGAGACCCAGTACTTC	CASSTGAEETQYF
NA	TRBJ1-1	NA	TRBV5-1	TGCGCCAGCAGCTCCGTAGGGGGGGTCACTGAAGCTTTCTTT	CASSSVGGVTEAFF
NA	TRBJ2-6	NA	TRBV19	TGTGCCAGTAGTATCCCCAGGGCTGGGGCCAACGTCCTGACTTTC	CASSIPRAGANVLTF
NA	TRBJ1-6	TRBD1	TRBV9	TGTGCCAGCAGCCCGGGACAGAATAATTCACCCCTCCACTTT	CASSPGQNNSPLHF
NA	TRBJ2-7	TRBD1	TRBV2	TGTGCCAGCAGGACAGGGGTTTCCTACGAGCAGTACTTC	CASRTGVSYEQYF
NA	TRBJ2-2	NA	TRBV27	TGTGCCAGCAGTTTCCCCAACACCGGGGAGCTGTTTTTT	CASSFPNTGELFF
NA	TRBJ2-1	NA	TRBV6-5	TGTGCCTCGAGGGGGGGGGCCGACAATGAGCAGTTCTTC	CASRGGADNEQFF